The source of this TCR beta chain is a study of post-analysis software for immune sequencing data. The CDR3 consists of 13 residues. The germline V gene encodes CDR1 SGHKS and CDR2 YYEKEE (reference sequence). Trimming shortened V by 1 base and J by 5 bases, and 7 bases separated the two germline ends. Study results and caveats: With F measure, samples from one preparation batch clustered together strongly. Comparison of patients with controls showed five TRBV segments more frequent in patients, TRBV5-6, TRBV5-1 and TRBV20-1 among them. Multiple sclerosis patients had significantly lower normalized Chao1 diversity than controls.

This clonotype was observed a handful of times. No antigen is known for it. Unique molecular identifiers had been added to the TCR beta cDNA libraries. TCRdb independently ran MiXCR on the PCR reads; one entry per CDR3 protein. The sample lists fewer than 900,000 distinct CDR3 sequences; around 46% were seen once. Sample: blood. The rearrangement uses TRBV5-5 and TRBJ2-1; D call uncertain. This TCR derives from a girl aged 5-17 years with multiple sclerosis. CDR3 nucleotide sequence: TGTGCCAGCAGCTTGTACCAAAACAATGAGCAGTTCTTC. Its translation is CASSLYQNNEQFF.